The sequence of this TCR beta chain was determined in a study of T cell responses to AZD1222 COVID-19 vaccine. Study results and caveats: Reports say nearly half of spike-specific TCRs go after unmutated variant regions. Spike-specific TCR breadth and depth went up after people got two AZD1222 doses.

The table came from immunoSEQ multiplex PCR; TCRdb's copy has only in-frame clones and leaves some out. The sample holds about 120,000 clones, roughly 90% seen once. CDR1 and CDR2 (germline): MNHEY, SMNVEV (reference sequence). V dropped 6 bases and J dropped 11; count of bases not matched to a gene: 13. The CDR3 loop spans 14 amino acids. Concerning this clone: The antigen is undetermined.

The source is an adult who received the AZD1222 COVID-19 vaccine. This sequence joins TRBV27 and TRBJ2-1, with TRBD1 matching 7 bases. Sample: peripheral blood, taken 28 days after the second AZD1222 dose. CDR3 sequence: CASRPDRDRGKQFF. The CDR3, as DNA: TGTGCCAGCAGACCCGACAGGGATAGGGGGAAGCAGTTCTTC.